The rows below give T cell receptor beta chains drawn from one sample of a study of CD8 T cells in Susac syndrome. TCRdb ran MiXCR on the immunoSEQ multiplex PCR reads and lists one entry per CDR3 protein. The sample holds about 160,000 distinct CDR3 sequences, approximately 93% seen once. The sequencing input was CD4+ T cells from PBMCs. The receptor set was obtained from a human donor with multiple sclerosis. The CDR3 runs from the conserved cysteine through the conserved F or W. The D gene is left open where the match is weak. Clone size appears in some rows only: once, few, many, or a class for an expanded clone.

abundance	v_gene	j_gene	d_gene	CDR3nt	CDR3aa
once	TRBV7-9	TRBJ2-5	-	TGTGCCAGCAGCCCTGACGGGGGCCAAGAGACCCAGTACTTC	CASSPDGGQETQYF
-	TRBV15	TRBJ2-2	TRBD1	TGTGCCACGGAGGGACAGGGCAACACCGGGGAGCTGTTTTTT	CATEGQGNTGELFF
-	TRBV12-3/TRBV12-4	TRBJ2-7	-	TGTGCCCCCCAAGTTCCACGAACTGGGGTCAACTCCTACGAGCAGTACTTC	CAPQVPRTGVNSYEQYF
-	TRBV2	TRBJ2-2	TRBD2	TGTGCCAGCCTTTTCGGGGGGGCGGGCACCGGGGAGCTGTTTTTT	CASLFGGAGTGELFF
-	TRBV11-2	TRBJ2-7	-	TGTGCCAGCAGCTCGGCGGTAGCGGCCTACGAGCAGTACTTC	CASSSAVAAYEQYF
-	TRBV3-1	TRBJ2-7	-	TGTGCCTGCCGGGGGGCTGCGAGCTCCTACGAGCAGTACTTC	CACRGAASSYEQYF
-	TRBV4-1	TRBJ2-6	-	TGCGCCAGCAGCCAAGTATGGCGCGGTGGGCCGGGTGGGGCCAACGTCCTGACTTTC	CASSQVWRGGPGGANVLTF
-	TRBV7-8	TRBJ2-2	-	TGTGCCAGCAGCTGGGGACCTACCGCGGAGCTGTTTTTT	CASSWGPTAELFF
-	TRBV27	TRBJ1-1	-	TGTGCCAGCAGGAGTTACAGGGTGAACACTGAAGCTTTCTTT	CASRSYRVNTEAFF
-	TRBV30	TRBJ1-2	-	TGTGCCTGGAGAACGGTCGGGGTAACCCTGAACTATGGCTACACCTTC	CAWRTVGVTLNYGYTF
-	TRBV7-2	TRBJ1-2	-	TGTGCCAGCAGCCCCTCCCGGGGGTCCGGGGGGTATGGCTACACCTTC	CASSPSRGSGGYGYTF
once	TRBV7-9	TRBJ1-2	-	TGTGCCAGCAGCTTAGCGTTCGCAGGGTATGGCTACACCTTC	CASSLAFAGYGYTF
few	TRBV29-1	TRBJ1-2	-	TGCAGCGTCCAACAGGGTTCGGGTGGCTACACCTTC	CSVQQGSGGYTF
once	TRBV27	TRBJ1-2	-	TGTGCCAGCAGTTTCCTCTCTGCGAACTATGGCTACACCTTC	CASSFLSANYGYTF
-	TRBV28	TRBJ2-1	-	TGTGCCAGCACCCCAGGGGGGTCCTACAATGAGCAGTTCTTC	CASTPGGSYNEQFF
-	TRBV20-1	TRBJ2-2	-	TGCAGTGCTAGAGACCTAATAGACACCGGGGAGCTGTTTTTT	CSARDLIDTGELFF
-	TRBV27	TRBJ2-5	-	TGTGCCAGCAGTTATGGACCCTTCCAGTACTTC	CASSYGPFQYF
once	TRBV5-4	TRBJ2-1	TRBD2	TGTGCCAGCAGCGGGAAAGCGGGAGGTCCCAATGAGCAGTTCTTC	CASSGKAGGPNEQFF
-	TRBV4-3	TRBJ1-2	-	TGCGCCAGCAGCCCGAGGGGGGAGAACTATGGCTACACCTTC	CASSPRGENYGYTF
-	TRBV27	TRBJ1-2	-	TGTGCCAGCAGTTCCTACTCCCTGGCGAATAGCCCAGGCTACACCTTC	CASSSYSLANSPGYTF
-	TRBV29-1	TRBJ2-1	-	TGCAGCGGAGGGTCTTCCTCCTACAATGAGCAGTTCTTC	CSGGSSSYNEQFF
-	TRBV7-2	TRBJ2-3	TRBD1	TGTGCCAGCTGTTACGACAGGGGGGCCACAGATACGCAGTATTTT	CASCYDRGATDTQYF
once	TRBV18	TRBJ2-3	-	TGTGCCAGCTCACGCCAGGACAGAGATACGCAGTATTTT	CASSRQDRDTQYF
-	TRBV29-1	TRBJ2-3	-	TGCAGCGTCGACCCGAGTCCAGATACGCAGTATTTT	CSVDPSPDTQYF
-	TRBV20-1	TRBJ2-5	-	TGCAGTGCTAGCGGCGCCTCAGAGACCCAGTACTTC	CSASGASETQYF
-	TRBV12-3/TRBV12-4	TRBJ2-7	TRBD1	TGTGCCAGCAGGCCCCGGGACAGCTACGAGCAGTACTTC	CASRPRDSYEQYF
once	TRBV30	TRBJ2-7	-	TGTGCCTGGGGACAGTACTCCTACGAGCAGTACTTC	CAWGQYSYEQYF
-	TRBV25-1	TRBJ2-5	-	TGTGCCAGCAGTGAAAAGAGGGGCAGCCTCCGAGAGACCCAGTACTTC	CASSEKRGSLRETQYF
-	TRBV4-3	TRBJ1-1	TRBD1	TGCGCCAGCAGCCGTGAACAGGGGTTTAACACTGAAGCTTTCTTT	CASSREQGFNTEAFF
-	TRBV12-3/TRBV12-4	TRBJ1-1	-	TGTGCCAGCAGTGCAACGGGCACTGAAGCTTTCTTT	CASSATGTEAFF
-	TRBV5-6	TRBJ2-2	-	TGTGCCAGCAGCTTTTTTGCCGGGGAGCTGTTTTTT	CASSFFAGELFF
once	TRBV7-9	TRBJ1-3	-	TGTGCTCAGCAGACGGCCCAAGCGGGAAACACCATATATTTT	CAQQTAQAGNTIYF
-	TRBV7-2	TRBJ2-1	-	TGTGCCAGCAGGGCAGCAGGTGGTGGCTACAATGAGCAGTTCTTC	CASRAAGGGYNEQFF
-	TRBV6-5	TRBJ1-2	TRBD1	TGTGCCAGCAGGGATGACAGGGGGCGAGGCTACACCTTC	CASRDDRGRGYTF
-	TRBV20-1	TRBJ1-5	-	TGCAGTGCTATCCGGGACATCAATCAGCCCCAGCATTTT	CSAIRDINQPQHF
once	TRBV6-2/TRBV6-3	TRBJ2-4	-	TGTGCCAGCAGTTACGGCGGCCTAGCCAAAAACATTCAGTACTTC	CASSYGGLAKNIQYF